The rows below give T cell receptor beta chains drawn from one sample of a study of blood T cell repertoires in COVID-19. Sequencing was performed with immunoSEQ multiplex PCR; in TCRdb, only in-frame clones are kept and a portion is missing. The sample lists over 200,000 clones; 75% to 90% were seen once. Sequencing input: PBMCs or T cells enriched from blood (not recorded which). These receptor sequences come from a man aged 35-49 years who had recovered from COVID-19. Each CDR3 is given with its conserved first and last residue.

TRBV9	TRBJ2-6	CASNVDSSGANVLTF
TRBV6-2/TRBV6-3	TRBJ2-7	CASSPDYEQYF
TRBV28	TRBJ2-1	CASSPLDAWSYNEQFF
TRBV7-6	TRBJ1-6	CASSPRGGQGNSPLHF
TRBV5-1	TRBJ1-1	CASSLVQGWMNTEAFF
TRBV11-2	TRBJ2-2	CASSLELWVGQGANTGELFF
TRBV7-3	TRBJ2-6	CASSLTADSGANVLTF
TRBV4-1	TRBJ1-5	CASSQGLTGNQPQHF
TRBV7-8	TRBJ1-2	CASSLSWGSDYGYTF
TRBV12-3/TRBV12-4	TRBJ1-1	CASSLGPATEAFF
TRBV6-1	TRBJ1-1	CASSETRGRPGTEAFF
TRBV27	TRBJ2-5	CASSLTGDRETQYF
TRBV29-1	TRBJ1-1	CSAREALPNTEAFF
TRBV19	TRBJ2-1	CASKKLAVSSYNEQFF
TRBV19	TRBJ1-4	CASRQGFEKLFF
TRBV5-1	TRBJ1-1	CASSLDEKDMNTEAFF
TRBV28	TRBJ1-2	CASSLFVGWGTGGNYGYTF
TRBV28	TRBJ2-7	CASSRDITYEQYF
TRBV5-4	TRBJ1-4	CASSLTDREKLFF
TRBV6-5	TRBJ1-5	CATRTGGDQPQHF
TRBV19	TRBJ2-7	CASAGFHEQYF
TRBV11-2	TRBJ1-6	CASSFTGGKNSPLHF
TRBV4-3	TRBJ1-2	CASSQGTGGYGYTF
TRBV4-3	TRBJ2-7	CASSKFGTSSYEQYF
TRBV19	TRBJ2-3	CASSIGTSARTDTQYF
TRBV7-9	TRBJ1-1	CASSLPGTVEAFF
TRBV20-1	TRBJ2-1	CSASPVAGGPSNEQFF
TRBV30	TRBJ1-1	CAWSLGEAEAFF
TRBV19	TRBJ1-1	CASRVTVGATEAFF
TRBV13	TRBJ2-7	CASSLASGSYEQYF
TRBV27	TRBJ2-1	CASTYGTGYNEQFF
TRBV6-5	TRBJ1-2	CASSFLAGQGANGYTF
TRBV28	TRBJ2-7	CASPPPYLDRNYEQYF
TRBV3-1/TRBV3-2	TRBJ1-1	CASSRGQGSEAFF
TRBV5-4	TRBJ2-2	CASLQGGVARTGELFF
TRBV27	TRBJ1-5	CASSLGHKSDLNQPQHF
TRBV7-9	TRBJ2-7	CASSQYGTSGGRSSYEQYF
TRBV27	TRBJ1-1	CASNKGQGAAGRLTEAFF
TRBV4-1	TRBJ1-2	CASSQAITPGQIYGYTF
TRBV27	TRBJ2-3	CASSPLAGGDTDTQYF
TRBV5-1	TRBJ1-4	CASSLARSRGREKLFF
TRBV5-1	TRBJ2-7	CASSPEGQFYEQYF
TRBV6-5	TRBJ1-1	CASSYSLGGAEAFF
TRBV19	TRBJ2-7	CASSVDRGRYEQYF
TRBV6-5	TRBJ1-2	CASMTGVFNGYTF
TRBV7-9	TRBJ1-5	CASSSTGTASQPQHF
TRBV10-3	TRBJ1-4	CAIRPGGANEKLFF
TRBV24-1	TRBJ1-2	CATSHRTAYGYTF
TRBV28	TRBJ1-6	CASSLSTGGSYNSPLHF
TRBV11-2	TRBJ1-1	CASRPDTGTANTEAFF
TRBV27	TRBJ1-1	CASTKQGEAFF
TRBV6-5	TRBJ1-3	CASSWRQGGNTIYF
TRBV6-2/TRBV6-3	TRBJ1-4	CASSPGTGDEKLFF
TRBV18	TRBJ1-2	CASSPGGDYGYTF
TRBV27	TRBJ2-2	CASSPSVQGAVTGELFF